This T cell receptor beta chain originates from a study of T cells expressing NK-cell markers. As for the study in general: Researchers got TCR beta repertoires out of sorted CD3+CD56+NKG2C+, CD3+CD56+NKG2C- and CD3+CD56-NKG2C+ T cells. Eight donors were sequenced, seven testing HCMV-seropositive and one testing seronegative.

TCRdb reprocessed the 5' RACE reads, with one entry per CDR3 protein and no DNA. This repertoire includes 550,000 to 600,000 distinct CDR3 sequences. Broader study findings: The share of CD8+ T cells held by dominant NKG2C+ clonotypes was roughly 1.0-8% in about 6 donors.

Worth noting for this clonotype: Its antigen is undetermined.

What was sequenced was blood T cells: a sorted CD56 or NKG2C T cell subset, CD4+ or CD8+ T cells, or bulk PBMC T cells (not recorded which). This clonotype was obtained from a young man in good health.

This chain's CDR3 is CASSYSGQGAGNTIYF. The chain joins TRBV6-5 to TRBJ1-3; TCRdb selects TRBD1, and the lack of DNA leaves this call unchecked. Germline CDR1 reads MNHEY; CDR2 reads SVGAGI. CDR3 size: 16 residues.